This T cell receptor (beta chain) is drawn from a study of graft-versus-host responses after intestinal transplantation. Repertoires were generated with immunoSEQ multiplex PCR, while TCRdb's copy carries only in-frame clones and drops some. The data contain about 98,000 clones, roughly 83% of them singletons. The CDR3 is 14 residues long. The V and J ends lost 7 bases and 8 bases, in that order; junction bases with no gene match: 11. Germline assignment: CDR1 KGHSH and CDR2 LQKENI. V gene TRBV18 combines with J gene TRBJ1-2; TRBD1 matches 9 bases. The starting material was PBMCs, obtained 255 days after intestinal transplant. The sequence was collected from a human patient who received an intestinal transplant, so some T cells may come from the graft donor. The CDR3 is CASLSGQGTGGYTF. The CDR3 nucleotides read TGTGCCAGCTTATCCGGACAGGGGACGGGAGGCTACACCTTC.